This TCR beta chain appears in the sequencing data of a study of T cell responses to AZD1222 COVID-19 vaccine. Some clones are missing from TCRdb's copy, which holds only in-frame ones; the method was immunoSEQ multiplex PCR. The sample has about 120,000 clones; 80% to 90% are singletons. Germline-derived CDR1 and CDR2 are SQVTM and ANQGSEA. V shed 4 bases, J shed 6 bases, and the junction held 9 bases outside the gene matches. This CDR3 has 14 amino acids. This sequence was found in an adult in good health. The chain recombines TRBV29-1 with TRBJ1-1; TRBD1 aligns across 9 bases. The input for sequencing was peripheral blood, taken on day 0 of MenACWY control vaccination. CDR3: CSVVARQGGSEAFF. The CDR3 DNA reads TGCAGCGTTGTCGCACGACAGGGGGGTTCTGAAGCTTTCTTT.